The 16 T cell receptor beta chains listed next were all sequenced from one sample in a study of T cell responses to AZD1222 COVID-19 vaccine. The repertoire was sequenced with immunoSEQ multiplex PCR; TCRdb's copy has only in-frame clones and lacks some. The sample yields about 180,000 clones, about 90% seen once. Source: peripheral blood, taken on day 0 of AZD1222 vaccination. These receptors originate from an adult in good health.

The rearrangement uses TRBV27 and TRBJ2-5, with D perhaps being TRBD1 or TRBD2 (5 bases each). V shed 1 base and J shed 0 bases, with 9 bases lying between them. Germline lookup yields CDR1 MNHEY and CDR2 SMNVEV (reference sequence). This CDR3 has 15 amino acids. The CDR3 DNA reads TGTGCCAGCAGTTTATGGGGGACCGACCAAGAGACCCAGTACTTC. Translating gives CASSLWGTDQETQYF.

CDR3 loop: CAWRKGESSPLHF. Here the CDR3 DNA reads TGTGCCTGGAGGAAGGGGGAAAGTTCACCCCTCCACTTT. J is TRBJ1-6 and V is TRBV30, with D perhaps matching TRBD1 (6 bases). CDR3 length equals 13 residues. CDR1 GTSNPN and CDR2 SVGIG come from the germline V gene (reference sequence). Between the trimmed V and J ends, which lost 3 bases and 9 bases, there was a span of 12 bases. The whole variable domain, remainder taken from reference TRBV30 and TRBJ1-6, is SQTIHQWPATLVQPVGSPLSLECTVEGTSNPNLYWYRQAAGRGLQLLFYSVGIGQISSEVPQNLSASRPQDRQFILSSKKLLLSDSGFYLCAWRKGESSPLHFGNGTRLTVT.

This clone was counted a few times. This chain uses TRBV19 with TRBJ2-2; D unclear. V was trimmed by 7 bases and J by 1 base, leaving 4 bases between them. Germline CDR1 is LNHDA and CDR2 is SQIVND (reference sequence). The CDR3 length is 12 residues. For the CDR3, the DNA is TGTGCCAGTAACAAGAACACCGGGGAGCTGTTTTTT. It is translated as CASNKNTGELFF.

The rearrangement joins TRBV6-2 or TRBV6-3 to TRBJ2-5; 7 positions agree with TRBD1. Germline CDR1 is MNHEY and CDR2 is SVGEGT. This CDR3 comprises 13 residues. J was trimmed by 3 bases and V by 2 bases; bases with no gene match: 0. CDR3 sequence: CASSYDREETQYF. The CDR3 DNA reads as TGTGCCAGCAGTTACGACAGGGAAGAGACCCAGTACTTC.

This clone was seen just once. V is TRBV5-1 and J is TRBJ2-3; TRBD1 aligns across 8 bases. J gave up 0 bases and V 2 bases, and 2 bases lay outside the gene matches. Germline V gene data show CDR1 as SGHRS and CDR2 as YFSETQ. The CDR3 is 15 amino acids. The CDR3 DNA reads as TGCGCCAGCAGCTTTGGACAGGGAAGCACAGATACGCAGTATTTT. It specifies CASSFGQGSTDTQYF.

The J gene is TRBJ1-2, the V gene TRBV6-1; a weak D match, TRBD1 (6 bases). The CDR3 sequence is 14 residues long. Germline CDR1 MNHNS, CDR2 SASEGT. Trimming stripped 7 bases from V and 8 bases from J, with 20 bases between. The CDR3 nucleotides are TGTGCCAGCAAGGAACCAGGGGACCTTCGCGGCTACACCTTC. As protein: CASKEPGDLRGYTF.

V is TRBV27 and J is TRBJ2-1; 8 bases are shared with TRBD2. Trimming at V came to 6 bases and at J to 8 bases, leaving 12 bases not matched to a gene. CDR3 length: 15 amino acids. Per the germline V gene, CDR1 is MNHEY and CDR2 is SMNVEV (reference sequence). CDR3 bases: TGTGCCAGCAGCCCTTTAAGCGGGGGCGGGGATGAGCAGTTCTTC. Protein sequence: CASSPLSGGGDEQFF.

The chain carries TRBV10-3 and TRBJ2-1; TRBD2 matches 11 bases. This CDR3 contains 15 residues. J was trimmed by 6 bases and V by 3 bases; bases with no gene match: 4. Germline V CDR1 and CDR2: ENHRY, SYGVKD. The CDR3 region is CAISEISGGANEQFF. The CDR3 region has the DNA TGTGCCATCAGTGAAATTAGCGGGGGGGCCAATGAGCAGTTCTTC.

V and J are TRBV6-1 and TRBJ1-5; no clear D gene. The CDR3 covers 13 residues. Trimming pared 2 bases from V and 5 bases from J, leaving 7 bases between. Germline V gene sequence: CDR1 MNHNS, CDR2 SASEGT. CDR3 residues: CASSENSYQPQHF. The CDR3 nucleotides are TGTGCCAGCAGTGAAAATAGTTATCAGCCCCAGCATTTT.

The chain couples TRBV5-5 to TRBJ1-1; D is possibly TRBD1 (6 bases). V lost 4 bases to trimming and J lost 4 bases, with 14 bases between them. Germline V lookup: CDR1 SGHKS, CDR2 YYEKEE (reference sequence). The CDR3 length is 14 residues. CDR3 in amino acids: CASSPIQGSTEAFF. The CDR3, as DNA: TGTGCCAGCAGCCCGATCCAGGGGAGCACTGAAGCTTTCTTT.

J is TRBJ1-1 and V is TRBV19, with 8 bases that match TRBD1. This CDR3 has 14 residues. The J segment lost 3 bases and the V segment lost 4 bases, leaving 4 bases of the junction unmatched. Germline CDR1 and CDR2: LNHDA and SQIVND (reference sequence). CDR3 nucleotide sequence: TGTGCCAGTAGTAGACAGGGGCTTTACACTGAAGCTTTCTTT. Protein sequence: CASSRQGLYTEAFF.

The chain combines TRBV12-3 or TRBV12-4 with TRBJ2-7; perhaps D is TRBD1 or TRBD2 (5 bases each). V dropped 5 bases and J dropped 6 bases, with 14 bases sitting between them. This CDR3 comprises 13 residues. The CDR3 here is CASSPGSGREQYF. The CDR3 nucleotides are TGTGCCAGCAGTCCGGGGTCAGGGCGCGAGCAGTACTTC.

The chain recombines TRBV11-2 with TRBJ2-1; weak D call: TRBD2 (6 bases). The CDR3 sequence is 14 residues long. CDR1 and CDR2 from the germline V gene are SGHAT and FQNNGV. V lost 5 bases and J lost 7, with 15 bases in between. CDR3: CASSPGVQTNEQFF. CDR3 coding DNA: TGTGCCAGCAGCCCGGGGGTTCAAACAAATGAGCAGTTCTTC.

The chain joins TRBV11-2 to TRBJ1-1; TRBD1 agrees at 8 bases. The CDR3 length is 18 residues. CDR1 is SGHAT and CDR2 is FQNNGV in the germline V gene. V lost 3 bases, J lost 1 base, and 13 bases stayed unmatched. CDR3 bases: TGTGCCAGCAGCTTTGGCTCGTCGACAGGGGAGCCGAACACTGAAGCTTTCTTT. It encodes CASSFGSSTGEPNTEAFF.

This chain joins TRBV6-4 and TRBJ1-2, with TRBD1 identical over 8 bases. The CDR3 covers 14 residues. After removal of 0 bases from V and 8 bases from J, the junction contained 5 bases not matched to a gene. Germline V gene data show CDR1 as MRHNA and CDR2 as SNTAGT. The CDR3 nucleotides are TGTGCCAGCAGTGACTCGACAGGGGACGGCGGCTACACCTTC. It translates to CASSDSTGDGGYTF.

Worth noting for this clone: The junction shows a germline mismatch at one end, possibly a read error. This chain uses TRBV10-1 with TRBJ2-3; D call uncertain. The CDR3 is 13 residues long. Germline V gene lookup returns CDR1 WNHNN and CDR2 SYGVQD (reference sequence). DNA of the CDR3: TGCGCCAATAAAGGTAGGAGCAAAGATACGCAGTATTTT. Residues: CANKGRSKDTQYF.